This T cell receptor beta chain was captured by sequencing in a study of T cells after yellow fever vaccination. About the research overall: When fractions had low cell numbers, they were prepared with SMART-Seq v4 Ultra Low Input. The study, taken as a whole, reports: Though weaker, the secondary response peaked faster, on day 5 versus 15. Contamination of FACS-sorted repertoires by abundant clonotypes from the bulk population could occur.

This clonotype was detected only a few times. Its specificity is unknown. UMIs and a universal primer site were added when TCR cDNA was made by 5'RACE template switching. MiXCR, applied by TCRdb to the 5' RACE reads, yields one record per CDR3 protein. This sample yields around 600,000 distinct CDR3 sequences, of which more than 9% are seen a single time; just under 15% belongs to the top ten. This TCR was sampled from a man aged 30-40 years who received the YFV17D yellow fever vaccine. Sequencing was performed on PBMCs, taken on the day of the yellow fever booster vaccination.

CDR3 coding DNA: TGTGCCAGCAGACAGGTGTCAGGGCCTAGCAATCAGCCCCAGCATTTT. As protein: CASRQVSGPSNQPQHF. The chain joins TRBV27 to TRBJ1-5; D perhaps matches TRBD1 (5 bases). The germline V gene has CDR1 MNHEY and CDR2 SMNVEV (reference sequence). V lost 6 bases, J lost 0 bases, and 15 bases lay in between. CDR3 size: 16 residues.